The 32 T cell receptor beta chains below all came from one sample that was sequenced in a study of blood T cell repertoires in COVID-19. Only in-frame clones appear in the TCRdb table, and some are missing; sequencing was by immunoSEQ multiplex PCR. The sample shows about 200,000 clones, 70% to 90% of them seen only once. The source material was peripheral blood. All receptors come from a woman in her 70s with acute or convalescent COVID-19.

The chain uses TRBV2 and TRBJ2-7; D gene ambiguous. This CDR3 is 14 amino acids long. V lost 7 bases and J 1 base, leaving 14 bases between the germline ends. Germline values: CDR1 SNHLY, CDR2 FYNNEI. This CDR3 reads CASTTTGASYEQYF. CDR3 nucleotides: TGTGCCAGCACCACCACCGGAGCTTCCTACGAGCAGTACTTC.

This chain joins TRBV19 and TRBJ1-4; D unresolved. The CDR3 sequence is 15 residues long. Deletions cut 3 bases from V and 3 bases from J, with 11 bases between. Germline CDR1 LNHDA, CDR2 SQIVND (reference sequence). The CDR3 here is CASSIWRAANEKLFF. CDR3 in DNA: TGTGCCAGTAGTATTTGGAGGGCGGCTAATGAAAAACTGTTTTTT.

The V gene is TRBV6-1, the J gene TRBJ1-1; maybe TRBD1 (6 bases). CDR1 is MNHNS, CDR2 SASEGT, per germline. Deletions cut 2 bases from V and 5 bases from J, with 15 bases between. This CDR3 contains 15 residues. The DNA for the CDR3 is TGTGCCAGCAGTGAACCCACAGGGCTGAGGACTGAAGCTTTCTTT. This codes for CASSEPTGLRTEAFF.

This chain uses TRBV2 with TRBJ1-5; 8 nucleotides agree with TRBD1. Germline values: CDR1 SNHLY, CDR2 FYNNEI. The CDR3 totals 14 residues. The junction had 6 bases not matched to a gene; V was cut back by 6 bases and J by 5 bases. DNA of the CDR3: TGTGCCAGCAGCTTGGACAGGGCAGATCAGCCCCAGCATTTT. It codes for CASSLDRADQPQHF.

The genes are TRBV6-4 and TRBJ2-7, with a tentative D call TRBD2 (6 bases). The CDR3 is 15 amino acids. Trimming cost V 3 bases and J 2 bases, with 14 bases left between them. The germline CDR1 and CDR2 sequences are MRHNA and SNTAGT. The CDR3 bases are TGTGCCAGCAGTGAACCCCCGGACTACACCTACGAGCAGTACTTC. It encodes CASSEPPDYTYEQYF.

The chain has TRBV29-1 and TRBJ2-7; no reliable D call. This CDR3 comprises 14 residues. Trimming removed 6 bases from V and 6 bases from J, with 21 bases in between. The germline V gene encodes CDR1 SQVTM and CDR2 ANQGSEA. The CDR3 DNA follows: TGCAGCGTCGTGTCGAGGCTAGGCCCCTCCGAGCAGTACTTC. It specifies CSVVSRLGPSEQYF.

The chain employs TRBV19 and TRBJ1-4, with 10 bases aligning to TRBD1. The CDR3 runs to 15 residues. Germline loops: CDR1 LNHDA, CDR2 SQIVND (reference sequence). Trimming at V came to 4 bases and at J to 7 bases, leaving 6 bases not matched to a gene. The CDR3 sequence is CASSTTGTGAEKLFF. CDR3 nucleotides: TGTGCCAGTAGTACAACCGGGACAGGGGCTGAAAAACTGTTTTTT.

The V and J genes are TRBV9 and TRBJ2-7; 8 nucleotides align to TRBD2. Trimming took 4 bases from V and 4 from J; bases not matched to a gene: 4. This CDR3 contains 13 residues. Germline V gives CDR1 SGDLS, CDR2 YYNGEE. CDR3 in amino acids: CASSLRGGYEQYF. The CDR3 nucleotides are TGTGCCAGCAGCCTTCGCGGGGGGTACGAGCAGTACTTC.

The CDR3 DNA reads as TGTGCCTGGGGAGACCCGGGACACCGAGAGGAGACCCAGTACTTC. Translated, it gives CAWGDPGHREETQYF. The chain combines TRBV30 with TRBJ2-5; the D gene is possibly TRBD1 (6 bases). Looked up from germline, CDR1 is GTSNPN and CDR2 is SVGIG (reference sequence). V lost 5 bases, J lost 5 bases, and 21 bases lay in between. The CDR3 length is 15 residues.

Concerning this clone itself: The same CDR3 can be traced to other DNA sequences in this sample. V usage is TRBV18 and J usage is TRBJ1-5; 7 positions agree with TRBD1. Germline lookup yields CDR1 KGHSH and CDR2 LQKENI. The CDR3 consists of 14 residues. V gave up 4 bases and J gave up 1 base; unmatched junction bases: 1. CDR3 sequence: CASSLGQSNQPQHF. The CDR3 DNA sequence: TGTGCCAGCTCACTGGGACAGAGCAATCAGCCCCAGCATTTT.

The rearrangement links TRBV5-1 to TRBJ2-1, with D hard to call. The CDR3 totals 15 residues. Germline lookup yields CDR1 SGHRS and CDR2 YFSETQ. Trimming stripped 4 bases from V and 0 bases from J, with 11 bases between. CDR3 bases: TGCGCCAGCAGCGTCGACTTGAGCTCCTACAATGAGCAGTTCTTC. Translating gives CASSVDLSSYNEQFF. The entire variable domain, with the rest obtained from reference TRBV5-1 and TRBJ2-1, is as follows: KAGVTQTPRYLIKTRGQQVTLSCSPISGHRSVSWYQQTPGQGLQFLFEYFSETQRNKGNFPGRFSGRQFSNSRSEMNVSTLELGDSALYLCASSVDLSSYNEQFFGPGTRLTVL.

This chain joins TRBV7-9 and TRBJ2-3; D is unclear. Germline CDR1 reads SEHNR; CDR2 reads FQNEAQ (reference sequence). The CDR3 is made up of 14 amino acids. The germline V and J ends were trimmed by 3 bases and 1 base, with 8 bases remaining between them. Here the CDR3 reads CASSLAQGTDTQYF. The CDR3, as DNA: TGTGCCAGCAGCTTGGCCCAGGGCACAGATACGCAGTATTTT.

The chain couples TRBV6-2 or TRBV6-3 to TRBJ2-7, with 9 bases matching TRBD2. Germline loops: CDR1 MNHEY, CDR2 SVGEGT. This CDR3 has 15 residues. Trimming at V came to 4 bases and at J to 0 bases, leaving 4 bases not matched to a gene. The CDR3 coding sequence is TGTGCCAGCAGTTTCGGACTAGCGATCTCCTACGAGCAGTACTTC. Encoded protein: CASSFGLAISYEQYF.

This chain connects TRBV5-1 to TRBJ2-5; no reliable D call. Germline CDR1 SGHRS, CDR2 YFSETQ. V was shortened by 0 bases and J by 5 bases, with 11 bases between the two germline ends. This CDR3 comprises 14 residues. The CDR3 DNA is TGCGCCAGCAGCTTGGATTCCCCTCTGGAGACCCAGTACTTC. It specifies CASSLDSPLETQYF.

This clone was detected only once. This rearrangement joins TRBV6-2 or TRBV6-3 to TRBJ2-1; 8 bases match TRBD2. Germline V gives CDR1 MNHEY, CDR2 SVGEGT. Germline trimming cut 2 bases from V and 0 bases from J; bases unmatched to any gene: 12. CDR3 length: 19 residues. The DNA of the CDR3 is TGTGCCAGCAGTTACGCGAGGGAGGGACTAGGAAGCTCCTACAATGAGCAGTTCTTC. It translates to CASSYAREGLGSSYNEQFF.

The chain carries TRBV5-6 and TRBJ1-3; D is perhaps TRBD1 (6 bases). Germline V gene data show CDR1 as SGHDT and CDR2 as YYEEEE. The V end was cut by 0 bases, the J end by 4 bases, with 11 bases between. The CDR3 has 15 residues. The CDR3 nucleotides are TGTGCCAGCAGCTTGGGCCGGGACATCGGAAACACCATATATTTT. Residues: CASSLGRDIGNTIYF.

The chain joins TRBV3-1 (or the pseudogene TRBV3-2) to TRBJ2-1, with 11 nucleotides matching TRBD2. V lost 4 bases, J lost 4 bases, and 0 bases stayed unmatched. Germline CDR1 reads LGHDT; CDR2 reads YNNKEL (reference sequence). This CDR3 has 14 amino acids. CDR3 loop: CASSRLAGYNEQFF. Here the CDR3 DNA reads TGTGCCAGCAGCCGACTAGCGGGATACAATGAGCAGTTCTTC.

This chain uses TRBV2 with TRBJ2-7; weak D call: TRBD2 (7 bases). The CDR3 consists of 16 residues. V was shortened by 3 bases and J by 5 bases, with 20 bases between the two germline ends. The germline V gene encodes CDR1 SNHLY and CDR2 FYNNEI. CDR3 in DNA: TGTGCCAGCAGTGATGGGGGGGCAGGGAAGGTCCACGAGCAGTACTTC. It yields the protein CASSDGGAGKVHEQYF.

The CDR3 coding sequence is TGTGCCAGCAGCGCTCAGGCCCCAGCGGGAGGGCAGTATTTT. Translating gives CASSAQAPAGGQYF. The gene calls are TRBV9 and TRBJ2-3, with 9 bases fitting TRBD2. Germline CDR1 is SGDLS and CDR2 is YYNGEE. CDR3 length: 14 residues. With V trimmed by 3 bases and J by 11 bases, 10 bases remained unmatched.

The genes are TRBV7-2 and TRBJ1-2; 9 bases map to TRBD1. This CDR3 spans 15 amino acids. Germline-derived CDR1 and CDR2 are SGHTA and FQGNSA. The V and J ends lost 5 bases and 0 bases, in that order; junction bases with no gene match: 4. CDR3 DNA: TGTGCCAGCAGCGCCCGGACAGGGGCTAACTATGGCTACACCTTC. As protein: CASSARTGANYGYTF.

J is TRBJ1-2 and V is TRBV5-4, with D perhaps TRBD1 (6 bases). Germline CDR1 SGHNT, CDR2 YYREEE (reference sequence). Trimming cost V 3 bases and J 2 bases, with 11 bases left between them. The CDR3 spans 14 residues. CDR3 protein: CASSSIQGNYGYTF. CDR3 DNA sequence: TGTGCCAGCAGCTCTATCCAGGGGAACTATGGCTACACCTTC.

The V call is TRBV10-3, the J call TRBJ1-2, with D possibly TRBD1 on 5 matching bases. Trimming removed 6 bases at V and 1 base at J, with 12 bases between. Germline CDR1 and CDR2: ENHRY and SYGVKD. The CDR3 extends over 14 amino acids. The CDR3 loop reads CAIRRDSNNYGYTF. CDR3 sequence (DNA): TGTGCCATCAGACGGGACTCTAATAACTATGGCTACACCTTC.

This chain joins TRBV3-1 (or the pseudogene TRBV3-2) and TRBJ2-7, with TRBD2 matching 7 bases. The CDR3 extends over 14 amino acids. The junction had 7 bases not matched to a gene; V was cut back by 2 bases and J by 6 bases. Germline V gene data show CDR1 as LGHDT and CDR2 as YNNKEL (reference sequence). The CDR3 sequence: CASSQLAGEGEQYF. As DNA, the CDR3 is TGTGCCAGCAGCCAATTGGCGGGAGAAGGCGAGCAGTACTTC.

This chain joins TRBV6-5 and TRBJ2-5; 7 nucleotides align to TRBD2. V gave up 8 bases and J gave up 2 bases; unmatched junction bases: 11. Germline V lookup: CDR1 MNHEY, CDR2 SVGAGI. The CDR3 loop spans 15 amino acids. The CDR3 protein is CASAYGGSGQETQYF. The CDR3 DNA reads TGTGCCAGCGCCTACGGGGGTAGCGGGCAAGAGACCCAGTACTTC.

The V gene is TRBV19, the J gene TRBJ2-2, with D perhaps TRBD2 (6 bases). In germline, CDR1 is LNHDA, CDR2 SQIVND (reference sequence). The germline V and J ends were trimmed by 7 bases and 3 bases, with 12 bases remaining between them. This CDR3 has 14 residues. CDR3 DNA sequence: TGTGCCAGTAAACGCGGGGCGGACACCGGGGAGCTGTTTTTT. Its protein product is CASKRGADTGELFF.

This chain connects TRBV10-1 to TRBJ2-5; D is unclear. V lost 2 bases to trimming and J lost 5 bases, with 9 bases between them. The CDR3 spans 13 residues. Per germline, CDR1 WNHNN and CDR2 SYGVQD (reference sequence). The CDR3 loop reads CASSEKPAETQYF. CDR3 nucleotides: TGCGCCAGCAGTGAGAAGCCCGCGGAGACCCAGTACTTC.

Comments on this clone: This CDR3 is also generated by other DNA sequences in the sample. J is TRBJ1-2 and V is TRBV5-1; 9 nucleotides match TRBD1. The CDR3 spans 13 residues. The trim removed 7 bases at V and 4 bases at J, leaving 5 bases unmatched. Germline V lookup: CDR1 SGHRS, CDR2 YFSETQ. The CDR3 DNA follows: TGCGCCAGCCGCGAGACAGGGGGCTATGGCTACACCTTC. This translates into CASRETGGYGYTF.

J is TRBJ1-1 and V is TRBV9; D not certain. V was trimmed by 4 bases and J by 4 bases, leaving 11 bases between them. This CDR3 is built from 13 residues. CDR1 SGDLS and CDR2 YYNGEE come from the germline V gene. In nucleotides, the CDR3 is TGTGCCAGCAGCCTACTGGCAGGCACTGAAGCTTTCTTT. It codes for CASSLLAGTEAFF.

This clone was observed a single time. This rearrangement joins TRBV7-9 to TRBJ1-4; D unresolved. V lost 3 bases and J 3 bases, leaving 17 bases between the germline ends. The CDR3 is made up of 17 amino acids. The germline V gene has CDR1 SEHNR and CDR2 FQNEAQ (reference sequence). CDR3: CASSFGLSGWANEKLFF. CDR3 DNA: TGTGCCAGCAGCTTCGGTTTGTCCGGGTGGGCTAATGAAAAACTGTTTTTT.

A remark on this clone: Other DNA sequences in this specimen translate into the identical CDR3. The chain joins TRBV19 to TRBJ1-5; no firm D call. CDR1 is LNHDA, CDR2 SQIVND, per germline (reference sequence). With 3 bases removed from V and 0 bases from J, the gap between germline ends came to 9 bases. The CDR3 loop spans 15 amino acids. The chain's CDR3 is CASSIRVYSNQPQHF. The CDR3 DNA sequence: TGTGCCAGTAGTATTCGGGTATATAGCAATCAGCCCCAGCATTTT.

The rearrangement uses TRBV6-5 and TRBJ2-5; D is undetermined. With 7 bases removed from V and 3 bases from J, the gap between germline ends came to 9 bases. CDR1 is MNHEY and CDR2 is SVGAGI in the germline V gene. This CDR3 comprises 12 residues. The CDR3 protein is CASTRYKETQYF. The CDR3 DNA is TGTGCCAGCACCCGCTATAAAGAGACCCAGTACTTC.

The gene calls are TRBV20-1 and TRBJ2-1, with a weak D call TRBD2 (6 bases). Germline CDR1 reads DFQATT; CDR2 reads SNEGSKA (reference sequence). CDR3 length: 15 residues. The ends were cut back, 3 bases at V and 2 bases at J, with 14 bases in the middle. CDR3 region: CSASRPGVTYNEQFF. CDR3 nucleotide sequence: TGCAGTGCTAGTCGTCCGGGGGTCACCTACAATGAGCAGTTCTTC.